The 5 T cell receptor beta chains reported below all come from one sample, sequenced in a study of blood T cell repertoires in COVID-19. Sequencing used immunoSEQ multiplex PCR; TCRdb keeps in-frame clones, though not all of them. The table records approximately 270,000 clones, 87% of them present only once. Sequencing was performed on peripheral blood. The receptors shown here come from a man aged 18 to 35 with active or convalescent COVID-19.

The chain uses TRBV7-3 and TRBJ2-5; 8 nucleotides align to TRBD2. Germline V gene data show CDR1 as SGHTA and CDR2 as FQGTGA. The CDR3 covers 15 residues. Trimming took 2 bases from V and 1 from J; bases not matched to a gene: 3. DNA for the CDR3: TGTGCCAGCAGCTTAGGCGGGGGGATCCAAGAGACCCAGTACTTC. It codes for CASSLGGGIQETQYF.

The genes are TRBV7-3 and TRBJ2-1; 9 nucleotides agree with TRBD1. V lost 5 bases to trimming and J lost 8 bases; unmatched junction nucleotides: 4. The CDR3 spans 13 residues. Germline V gene lookup returns CDR1 SGHTA and CDR2 FQGTGA. The CDR3 loop is CASSPGTGYEQFF. The CDR3 nucleotides are TGTGCCAGCAGCCCCGGGACAGGGTATGAGCAGTTCTTC.

The rearrangement links TRBV27 to TRBJ2-2; 7 positions match TRBD2. Germline values: CDR1 MNHEY, CDR2 SMNVEV (reference sequence). The CDR3 covers 16 residues. V gave up 2 bases and J gave up 7 bases; unmatched junction bases: 10. The CDR3 region has the DNA TGTGCCAGCAGTTTACCGGGACTACCGCCCAACGGGGAGCTGTTTTTT. This encodes CASSLPGLPPNGELFF.

The V gene is TRBV7-2, the J gene TRBJ2-3; 7 bases are a match to TRBD1. J was trimmed by 2 bases and V by 1 base; bases with no gene match: 9. The CDR3 runs 17 residues. Germline values: CDR1 SGHTA, CDR2 FQGNSA. CDR3 sequence reads: CASSLVSRGPLTDTQYF. DNA of the CDR3: TGTGCCAGCAGCTTAGTATCGAGGGGGCCTCTCACAGATACGCAGTATTTT. Full variable domain (missing parts from reference TRBV7-2 and TRBJ2-3): GAGVSQSPSNKVTEKGKDVELRCDPISGHTALYWYRQSLGQGLEFLIYFQGNSAPDKSGLPSDRFSAERTGGSVSTLTIQRTQQEDSAVYLCASSLVSRGPLTDTQYFGPGTRLTVL.

The chain is built from TRBV2 and TRBJ2-7; 8 bases are shared with TRBD2. The CDR3 has 14 amino acids. CDR1 SNHLY and CDR2 FYNNEI come from the germline V gene. V shed 7 bases and J 2 bases; nucleotides not matched to a gene: 7. The CDR3 loop is CASNLAGPAYEQYF. CDR3 DNA sequence: TGTGCCAGCAATTTAGCGGGGCCCGCCTACGAGCAGTACTTC.